The T cell receptor (beta chain) under discussion was sequenced for a study of cytomegalovirus exposure and HLA in healthy donors. For the study at large: The roughly 130 validation repertoires were reported in a later analysis to have been generated on the same platform as the 666 first-cohort repertoires. Study observations and caveats: Reports showed the classifier diagnosing cytomegalovirus status with high specificity and sensitivity. The study found most TCR sequences rare, yet found some public TCRs in many donors.

Notes on this clone: The target antigen is unknown.

V lost 4 bases, J lost 1 base, and 5 bases stayed unmatched. Germline CDR1 and CDR2: SGHRS and YFSETQ. The CDR3 sequence is 15 residues long. Only in-frame clones appear in the TCRdb table, and some are missing; sequencing was by immunoSEQ multiplex PCR. The sample has tens of thousands of clones; just over 90% are singletons. The clonotype originates from a young man in good health and CMV-seronegative. The specimen was PBMCs. This chain uses TRBV5-1 with TRBJ2-5; 9 bases agree with TRBD2. CDR3 amino acids: CASSPSGRPQETQYF. The CDR3 nucleotides read TGCGCCAGCAGCCCCAGCGGGAGGCCCCAAGAGACCCAGTACTTC.